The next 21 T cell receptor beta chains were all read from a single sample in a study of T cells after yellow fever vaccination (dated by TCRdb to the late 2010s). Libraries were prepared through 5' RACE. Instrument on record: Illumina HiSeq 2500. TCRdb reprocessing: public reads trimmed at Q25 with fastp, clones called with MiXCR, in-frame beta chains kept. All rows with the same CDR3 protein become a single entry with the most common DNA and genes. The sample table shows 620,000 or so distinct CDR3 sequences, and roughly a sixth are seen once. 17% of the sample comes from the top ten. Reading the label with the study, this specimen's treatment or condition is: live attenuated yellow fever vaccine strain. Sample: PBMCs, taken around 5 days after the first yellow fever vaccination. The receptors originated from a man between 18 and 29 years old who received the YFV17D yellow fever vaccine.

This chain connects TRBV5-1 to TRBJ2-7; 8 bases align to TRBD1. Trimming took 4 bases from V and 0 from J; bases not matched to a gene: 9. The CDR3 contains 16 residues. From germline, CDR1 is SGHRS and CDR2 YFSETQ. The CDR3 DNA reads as TGCGCCAGCAGCCCGCAGCCGACAGGGGCCTCCTACGAGCAGTACGTC. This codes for CASSPQPTGASYEQYV.

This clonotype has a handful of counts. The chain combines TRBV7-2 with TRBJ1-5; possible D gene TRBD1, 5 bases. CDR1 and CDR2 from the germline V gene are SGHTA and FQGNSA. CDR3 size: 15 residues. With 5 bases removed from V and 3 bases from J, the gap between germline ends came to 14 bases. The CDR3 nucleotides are TGTGCCAGCAGCCCACAGGCGATTTCCAATCAGCCCCAGCATTTT. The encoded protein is CASSPQAISNQPQHF.

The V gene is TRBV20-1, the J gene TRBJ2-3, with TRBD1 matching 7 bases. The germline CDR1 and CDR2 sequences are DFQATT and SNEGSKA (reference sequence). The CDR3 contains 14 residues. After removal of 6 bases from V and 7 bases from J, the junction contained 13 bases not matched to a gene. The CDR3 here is CSAHSTGSGNTQYF. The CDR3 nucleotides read TGCAGTGCCCATTCGACAGGGTCTGGGAATACGCAGTATTTT.

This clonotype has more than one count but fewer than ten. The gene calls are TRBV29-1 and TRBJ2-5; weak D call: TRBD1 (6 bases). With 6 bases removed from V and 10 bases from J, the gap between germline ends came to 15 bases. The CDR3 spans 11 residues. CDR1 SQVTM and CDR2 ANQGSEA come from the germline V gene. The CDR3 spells CSVAGTFVQYF. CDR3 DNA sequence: TGCAGCGTCGCAGGGACATTCGTCCAGTACTTC.

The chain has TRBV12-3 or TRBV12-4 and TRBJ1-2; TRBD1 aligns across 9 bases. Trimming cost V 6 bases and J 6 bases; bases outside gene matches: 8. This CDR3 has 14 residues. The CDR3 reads CASRPRQGEDGYTF. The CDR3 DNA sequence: TGTGCCAGCAGACCCAGACAGGGGGAGGATGGCTACACCTTC.

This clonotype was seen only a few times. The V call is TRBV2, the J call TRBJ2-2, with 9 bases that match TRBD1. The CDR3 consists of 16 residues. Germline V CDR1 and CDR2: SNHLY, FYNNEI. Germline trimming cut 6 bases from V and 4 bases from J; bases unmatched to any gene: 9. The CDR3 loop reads CASSPTGGRGTGELFF. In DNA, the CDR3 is TGTGCCAGCAGCCCAACAGGGGGCCGGGGCACCGGGGAGCTGTTTTTT.

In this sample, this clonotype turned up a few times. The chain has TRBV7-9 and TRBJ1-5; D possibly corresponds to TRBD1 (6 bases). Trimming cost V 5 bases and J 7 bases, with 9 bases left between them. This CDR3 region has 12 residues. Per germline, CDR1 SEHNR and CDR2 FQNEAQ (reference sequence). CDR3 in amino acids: CASSTGLQPQHF. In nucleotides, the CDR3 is TGTGCCAGCAGCACAGGGCTGCAGCCCCAGCATTTT.

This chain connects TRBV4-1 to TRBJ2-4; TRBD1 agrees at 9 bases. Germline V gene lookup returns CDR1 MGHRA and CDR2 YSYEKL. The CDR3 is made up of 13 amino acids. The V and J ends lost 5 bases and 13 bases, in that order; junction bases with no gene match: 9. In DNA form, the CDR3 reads TGCGCCAGCAGCTTCCGACAGGGGGACTACCAGTACTTC. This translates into CASSFRQGDYQYF.

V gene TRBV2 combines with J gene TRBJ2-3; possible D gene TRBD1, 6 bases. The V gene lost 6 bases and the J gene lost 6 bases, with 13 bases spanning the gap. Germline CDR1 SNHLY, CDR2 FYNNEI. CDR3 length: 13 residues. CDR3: CASSVTGPDTQYF. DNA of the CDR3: TGTGCCAGCAGCGTAACAGGGCCGGATACGCAGTATTTT.

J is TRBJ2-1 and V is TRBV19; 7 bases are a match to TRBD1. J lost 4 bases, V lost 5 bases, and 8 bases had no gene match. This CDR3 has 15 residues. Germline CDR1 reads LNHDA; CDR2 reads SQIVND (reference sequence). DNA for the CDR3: TGTGCCAGTAGTCCAGGACAGGCTGGATACAATGAGCAGTTCTTC. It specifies CASSPGQAGYNEQFF.

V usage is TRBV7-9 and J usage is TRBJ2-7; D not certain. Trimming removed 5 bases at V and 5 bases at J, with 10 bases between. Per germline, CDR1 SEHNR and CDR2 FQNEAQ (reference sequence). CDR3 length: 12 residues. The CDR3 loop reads CASSPRVDEQYV. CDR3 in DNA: TGTGCCAGCAGCCCGCGTGTGGACGAGCAGTACGTC.

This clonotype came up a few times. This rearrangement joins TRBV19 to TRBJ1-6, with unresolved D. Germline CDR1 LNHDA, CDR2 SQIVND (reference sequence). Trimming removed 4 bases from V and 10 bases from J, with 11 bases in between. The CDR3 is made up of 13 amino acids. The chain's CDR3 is CASSKFAESPLHF. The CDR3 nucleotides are TGTGCCAGTAGTAAGTTTGCGGAATCACCCCTCCACTTT.

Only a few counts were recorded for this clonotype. The CDR3 reads CASSQDLGSRTFF. CDR3 sequence (DNA): TGTGCCAGCAGCCAAGATCTCGGGAGTAGGACTTTCTTT. The chain is built from TRBV14 and TRBJ1-1; D not certain. The CDR3 extends over 13 amino acids. CDR1 and CDR2 from the germline V gene are SGHDN and FVKESK. V lost 0 bases and J lost 12, with 14 bases in between.

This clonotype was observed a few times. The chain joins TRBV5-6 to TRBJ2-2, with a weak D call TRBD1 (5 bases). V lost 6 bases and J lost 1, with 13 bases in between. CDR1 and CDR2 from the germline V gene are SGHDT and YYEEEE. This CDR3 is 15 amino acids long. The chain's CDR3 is CASTIGDRNTGELFF. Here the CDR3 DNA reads TGTGCCAGCACCATAGGGGATCGGAACACCGGGGAGCTGTTTTTT.

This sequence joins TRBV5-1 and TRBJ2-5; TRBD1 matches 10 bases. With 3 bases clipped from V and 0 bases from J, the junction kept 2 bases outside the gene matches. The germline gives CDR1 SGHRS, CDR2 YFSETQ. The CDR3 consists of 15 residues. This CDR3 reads CASSWGQGNQETQYF. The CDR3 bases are TGCGCCAGCAGCTGGGGACAGGGGAACCAAGAGACCCAGTACTTC.

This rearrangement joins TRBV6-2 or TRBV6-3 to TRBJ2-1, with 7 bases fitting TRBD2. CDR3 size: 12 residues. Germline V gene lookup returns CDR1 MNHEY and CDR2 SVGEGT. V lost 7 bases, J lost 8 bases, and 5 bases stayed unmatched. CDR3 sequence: CASTYRGDEQFF. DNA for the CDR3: TGTGCCAGCACCTACCGGGGGGATGAGCAGTTCTTC.

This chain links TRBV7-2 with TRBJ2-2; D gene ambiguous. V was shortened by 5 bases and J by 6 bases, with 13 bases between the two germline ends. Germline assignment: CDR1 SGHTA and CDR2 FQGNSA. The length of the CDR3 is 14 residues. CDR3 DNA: TGTGCCAGCAGCCCAGCCCTTTTAGCCGGGGAGCTGTTTTTT. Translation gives CASSPALLAGELFF. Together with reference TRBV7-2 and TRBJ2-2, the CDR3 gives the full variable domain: GAGVSQSPSNKVTEKGKDVELRCDPISGHTALYWYRQSLGQGLEFLIYFQGNSAPDKSGLPSDRFSAERTGGSVSTLTIQRTQQEDSAVYLCASSPALLAGELFFGEGSRLTVL.

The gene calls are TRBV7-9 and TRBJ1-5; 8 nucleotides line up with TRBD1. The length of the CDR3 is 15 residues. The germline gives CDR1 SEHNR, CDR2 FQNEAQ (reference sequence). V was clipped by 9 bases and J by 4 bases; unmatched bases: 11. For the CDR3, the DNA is TGTGCCAGTAAGATCGGACAGGGAGGAAATCAGCCCCAGCATTTT. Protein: CASKIGQGGNQPQHF.

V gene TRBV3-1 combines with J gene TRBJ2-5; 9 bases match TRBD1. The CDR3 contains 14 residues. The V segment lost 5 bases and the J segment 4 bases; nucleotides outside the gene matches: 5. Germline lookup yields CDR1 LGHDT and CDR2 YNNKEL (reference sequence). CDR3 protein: CASSGDRVGETQYF. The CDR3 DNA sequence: TGTGCCAGCAGCGGGGACAGGGTCGGAGAGACCCAGTACTTC.

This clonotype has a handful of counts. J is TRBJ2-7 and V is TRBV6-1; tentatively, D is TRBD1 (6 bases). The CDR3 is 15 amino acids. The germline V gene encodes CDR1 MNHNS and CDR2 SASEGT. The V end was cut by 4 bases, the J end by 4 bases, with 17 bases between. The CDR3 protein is CASSGPGHTLYEQYV. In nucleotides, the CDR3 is TGTGCCAGCAGTGGACCGGGACATACCCTATACGAGCAGTACGTC.

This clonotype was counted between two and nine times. CDR3 nucleotides: TGTGCCAGCAGCTTAGGAGCGGGGGGGCCCGAGCAGTACGTC. Its translation: CASSLGAGGPEQYV. The chain combines TRBV7-2 with TRBJ2-7; TRBD2 agrees at 10 bases. The CDR3 has 14 amino acids. V lost 1 base and J lost 6; bases outside the gene matches: 3. CDR1 is SGHTA, CDR2 FQGNSA, per germline.